A single sample gave rise to the 2 T cell receptor beta chains below, sequenced in a study of PD-1 blockade in classical Hodgkin lymphoma (dated by TCRdb to the early 2020s). Sample time point, as interpreted from the label and publication: cycle 1 day 1 (C1D1), immediately before nivolumab initiation. Relapse after autologous stem cell transplantation had occurred in all trial patients, and cohorts A, B and C were distinguished by prior brentuximab vedotin exposure. The method behind the library was the immunoSEQ multiplex PCR assay. Not all clones reach the TCRdb copy of this immuneACCESS table, which keeps in-frame sequences only. Checked studies attribute under half of the gap to unresolved V genes and leave the rest unexplained. For this sample there are around 40,000 clones; over 75% appear just once. The ten top clones hold 13% of the sample. Here the sequenced sample was peripheral blood mononuclear cells (PBMCs), taken at baseline. The receptor set was obtained from a human donor with classical Hodgkin lymphoma.

The table lists this clone with a few counts. The CDR3 reads CASRGGVCTGELFF. The CDR3 bases are TGTGCCAGCAGGGGGGGGGTCTGCACCGGGGAGCTGTTTTTT. The chain has TRBV25-1 and TRBJ2-2; 7 positions match TRBD2. The germline V gene encodes CDR1 MGHDK and CDR2 SYGVNS. V dropped 6 bases and J dropped 4; count of bases not matched to a gene: 5. The CDR3 length is 14 residues.

This clone was counted once. This chain connects TRBV30 to TRBJ2-2, with TRBD2 matching over 8 bases. The CDR3 spans 14 residues. Germline V gene sequence: CDR1 GTSNPN, CDR2 SVGIG (reference sequence). Trimming cost V 2 bases and J 4 bases; bases outside gene matches: 3. CDR3 region: CAWSPGGATGELFF. CDR3 DNA sequence: TGTGCCTGGAGTCCGGGGGGGGCCACCGGGGAGCTGTTTTTT.